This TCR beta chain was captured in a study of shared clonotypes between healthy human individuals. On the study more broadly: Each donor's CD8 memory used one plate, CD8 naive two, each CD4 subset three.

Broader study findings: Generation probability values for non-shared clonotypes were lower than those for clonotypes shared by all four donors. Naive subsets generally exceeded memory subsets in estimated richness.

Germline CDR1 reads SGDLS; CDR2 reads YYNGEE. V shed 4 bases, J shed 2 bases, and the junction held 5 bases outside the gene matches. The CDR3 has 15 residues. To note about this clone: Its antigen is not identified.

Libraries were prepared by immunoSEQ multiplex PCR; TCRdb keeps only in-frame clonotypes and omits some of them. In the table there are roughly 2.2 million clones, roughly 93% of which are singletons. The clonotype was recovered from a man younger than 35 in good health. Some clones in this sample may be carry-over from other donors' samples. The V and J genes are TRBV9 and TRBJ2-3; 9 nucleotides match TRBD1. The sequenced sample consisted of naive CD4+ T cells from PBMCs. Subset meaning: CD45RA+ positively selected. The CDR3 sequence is CASSPGQGITDTQYF. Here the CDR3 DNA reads TGTGCCAGCAGCCCAGGACAGGGGATCACAGATACGCAGTATTTT.